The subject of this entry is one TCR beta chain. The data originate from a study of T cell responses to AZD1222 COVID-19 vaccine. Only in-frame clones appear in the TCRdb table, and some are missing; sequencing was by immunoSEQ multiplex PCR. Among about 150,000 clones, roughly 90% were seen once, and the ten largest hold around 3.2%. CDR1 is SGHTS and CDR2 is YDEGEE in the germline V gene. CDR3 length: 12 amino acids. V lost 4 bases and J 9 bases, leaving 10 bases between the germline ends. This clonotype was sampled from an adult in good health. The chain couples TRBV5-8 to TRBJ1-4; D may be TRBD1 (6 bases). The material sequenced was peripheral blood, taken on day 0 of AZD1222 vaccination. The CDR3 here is CASSGGHQKLFF. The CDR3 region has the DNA TGTGCCAGCAGCGGGGGACACCAAAAACTGTTTTTT.